This TCR beta chain came from a study of blood T cell repertoires in COVID-19. Here immunoSEQ multiplex PCR was the method, and the copy in TCRdb shows in-frame clones only, minus some. The table shows over 250,000 clones, with about 86% occurring only once. Recruits, aged roughly 18 to 89 years, lived in roughly 22 US areas. Per germline, CDR1 LNHDA and CDR2 SQIVND (reference sequence). The CDR3 is 15 residues long. Trimming took 4 bases from V and 4 from J; bases not matched to a gene: 7. This sequence joins TRBV19 and TRBJ1-5, with 7 nucleotides matching TRBD1. This sequence originates from a man aged 25 to 45 with acute COVID-19. Sequencing was carried out using PBMCs or T cells enriched from blood (not recorded which). Here the CDR3 reads CASSNPGQRNQPQHF. DNA of the CDR3: TGTGCCAGTAGTAACCCGGGACAGCGGAATCAGCCCCAGCATTTT.